This T cell receptor beta chain was captured in a study of radiation and T cells in renal cell carcinoma (dated by TCRdb to about 2020). Regarding the complete study: The samples were drawn from a clinical trial, where primary renal cell carcinomas were treated with 15 Gy of stereotactic body radiation therapy and then removed by nephrectomy 4 weeks afterward. A total of around 50 samples underwent TCR beta sequencing, made up of around 26 tumors and about 27 peripheral blood samples. In the 53 samples combined, some 4,000,000 unique CDR3 nucleotide sequences were found, encoding about 2,700,000 unique CDR3 amino acid sequences. Points the paper makes about the study in general: Top tumor clonotypes rose in blood from baseline to 2 weeks post-radiation, then contracted by 4 weeks, suggesting transient expansion of tumor-resident clones. Because no pretreatment tumor biopsies were available, whether clonotypes were present in the tumor at baseline could not be determined. The single-armed trial design could not address effects of radiation dose or scheduling on the TCR repertoire. Dynamics of the blood repertoire were not tracked past 4 weeks after treatment.

This clone appeared a few times. This receptor's antigen is unknown. Per-nucleotide qualities are absent, and no much larger clonotype sits a single base away. TCR beta libraries were generated from genomic DNA with the immunoSEQ kit, following the manufacturer's recommendations. Library preparation used a first multiplex PCR with proprietary primers, then a second PCR adding unique barcodes, with bead cleanups after each round. Each sample batch included a kit-provided positive control reaction and a negative control reaction. The final libraries were assessed on an Agilent 4200 TapeStation D1000 ScreenTape, pooled by volume, and quantified by qPCR. An Illumina NextSeq500 fitted with a MidOutput 150-cycle cartridge performed the sequencing, running 156 Read1 cycles and 15 Index1 cycles with the kit's custom primers. The pooled library was loaded at approximately 1 pM, with an approximately 19% PhiX control spiked in. The published analysis was carried out like this. The vendor-processed data were analyzed in R, and a clonotype was defined as all T cells that share the same CDR3 nucleotide sequence. For clone abundance analyses, frequencies were normalized to the 10,000 most abundant clones per sample. Public T cell clones, which averaged fewer than five per sample, were removed prior to analysis. An abundance difference of at least 32-fold between compartments was the criterion for calling clonotypes tumor-enriched or baseline blood-enriched. A beta-binomial differential abundance model was applied to find clonotypes that expanded or contracted between blood time points. Tumor-blood repertoire similarity was measured with the Baroni-Urbani and Buser coefficient, and group comparisons used two-tailed Wilcoxon tests in R. TCRdb holds this immuneACCESS table with in-frame rearrangements only. Some clones are missing; in checked studies, unresolved V genes explain under half, and the rest has no known cause. That table supplies the V and J calls and clone size; D and trimming were determined from the DNA. Across this sample there are over 60,000 clones, with roughly 79% seen only once. Of the sample, roughly 7% is held by the ten largest clones.

The time point label here, explained by the study, means: blood 2 weeks post-SBRT. The treatment or condition label corresponds to: 15 Gy SBRT to primary tumor, nephrectomy 4 weeks later. Serial peripheral blood from radiation-treated patients was sampled at baseline, 2 weeks and 4 weeks after SBRT to track tumor-enriched clonotypes. Every patient's renal cell carcinoma showed clear cell pathology. Genomic DNA for TCR sequencing was prepared using the QIAamp DNA Blood Mini Kit (Qiagen). The analyses included only samples that passed all quality control checks. V loses 3 bases of germline sequence and J loses 6 bases, and the interval between the two ends is 12 bases. Sequences MDHEN (CDR1) and SYDVKM (CDR2) are obtained from the germline V gene. The CDR3 measures 14 amino acids from cysteine to phenylalanine. Only the CDR3 portion is preserved as DNA: 42 bases, with reading frame beginning at the first base.

The specimen comprised blood, sampled from a patient whose treatment included radiotherapy and nephrectomy. The sequence was collected from a man between 60 and 70 years old with renal cell carcinoma. Here the chain combines TRBV28 and TRBJ2-1; a tentative D match to TRBD2 spans 6 bases. The DNA sequence is given as TGTGCCAGCAGTTTCGTTAGCGGTCGCAATGAGCAGTTCTTC. Translated, it gives CASSFVSGRNEQFF.